The TCR beta chain under discussion was sequenced for a study of blood T cell repertoires in COVID-19 (dated by TCRdb to 2020 to 2022). A note on the overall study: Samples covering the acute and convalescent phases of COVID-19 were provided by collaborators in the United States, Italy and Spain. Where available, HLA class I and class II types were obtained from metadata supplied by the sample provider rather than from assay-based typing. The material from the prospective study consisted of cDNA or gDNA derived from T cells, B-cell-depleted T cells, or PBMCs. The repertoires were released in a freely available public database intended as a resource for research on the immune response to SARS-CoV-2. Subjects who had been exposed to COVID-19, were actively infected with it, or had recovered from it provided the deeply sampled blood TCRbeta repertoires that made up the dataset. The sample metadata nearly always contained a de-identified subject ID, COVID-19 status, age in years and sex. The samples were drawn from two sources: the first 160 participants of the ongoing ImmuneRACE study, and 1,000 to 1,500 subjects contributed by 6 global collaborators.

Concerning this clone: Its antigen is unknown. The junction differs from germline at one of its ends, possibly a read error.

Participants in the prospective study were enrolled through a virtual design, were aged roughly 18 to 100 years, and lived in roughly 24 United States geographic areas. Cohort assignment in the prospective study relied on participant-reported clinical history from a screening survey and a study questionnaire. Exposed participants had been in contact, within 2 weeks of entering the study, with a person who had a PCR-confirmed or clinician-diagnosed case of COVID-19. In the prospective study, whole blood, serum and a nasopharyngeal or oropharyngeal swab were collected from each participant by mobile phlebotomists. Over an approximately 2-month period, participants in the prospective study had the option of providing additional blood draws and questionnaires. Prospective study blood samples were shipped either frozen or at room temperature before DNA extraction. The CDR3 sequence holds 15 residues, the cysteine and phenylalanine included. This entry keeps only the CDR3 DNA: 45 bases, framed from base 1. According to the germline V gene, CDR1 reads SNHLY and CDR2 reads FYNNEI.

The paper's findings and limits, for the study overall: The quantity of clinical and demographic metadata differed by source and by participant and was supplied without curation.

TCRbeta CDR3 regions were amplified from genomic DNA by means of the immunoSEQ Assay, a bias-controlled multiplex PCR. On the authors' methods: Within the assay, amplification of reference gene primers was used to estimate how many nucleated cells each sample contained. To quantify the absolute abundance of each unique TCRbeta CDR3 rearrangement, sequence reads were collapsed and filtered. For each sample, productive Simpson clonality was calculated as the square root of Simpson's diversity index across productive rearrangements. TCRdb took this table from immuneACCESS and kept in-frame rearrangements with V and J called. Such tables lack part of the clones; where checked against another copy, unresolved V genes explain under half of the gap, and the rest is unexplained. From that table come the V and J calls and clone size; the DNA was used to work out D and trimming. The sample includes 260,000 or so clones, with 80% to 90% observed a single time. The ten biggest clones cover about 3.8% of the sample.

The sequencing sample was made of PBMCs or T cells enriched from blood (not recorded which). The sequence derives from a woman in her thirties or forties who had been exposed to COVID-19. The chain employs TRBV2 and TRBJ1-5, with 7 junctional bases fitting TRBD1. The CDR3 protein: CASRPGQASNQPQHF. The DNA is TGTGCTAGCAGACCCGGACAGGCTAGCAATCAGCCCCAGCATTTT.